This T cell receptor beta chain is from a study of T cell clonality in common variable immunodeficiency. General study results and limits: Repertoire-complication correlations in CVID were limited by patient heterogeneity. In common variable immunodeficiency, TCR beta chains reportedly carried fewer deletions and N-nucleotide insertions. TCRbeta clonality was increased in CVID versus healthy controls.

Sequenced by immunoSEQ multiplex PCR; TCRdb stores in-frame clones only, minus some. The repertoire consists of 25,000 or so clones, none detected only once. The ends lost 6 bases at V and 3 bases at J; junction bases unmatched: 4. Germline V gene sequence: CDR1 SNHLY, CDR2 FYNNEI. This CDR3 is 14 amino acids long. This clone has a handful of counts. The target antigen is unknown. With the read ending 3 residues before the CDR3 end, the germline J gene is used to fill in that end. This rearrangement joins TRBV2 to TRBJ2-7; 11 bases agree with TRBD2. The clonotype comes from a human donor with common variable immunodeficiency. What was sequenced was peripheral blood mononuclear cells. The CDR3 bases that were read are TGTGCCAGCAGGATAGCGGGGGGGTTCTACGAG. Its translation is CASRIAGGFYE. The full-length CDR3 reads as CASRIAGGFYEQYF.